The TCR beta chain described here comes from a study of blood T cell repertoires in COVID-19. Allocation to cohorts depended on clinical history reported by the participants. The CDR3 runs 16 residues. The germline gives CDR1 SGHNT, CDR2 YYREEE (reference sequence). The assay was immunoSEQ multiplex PCR, and TCRdb's table has in-frame clones only and misses some. The data contain about 220,000 clones, around 90% of them singletons. This clone showed up just a few times. One end of the junction varies from germline; a read error may be responsible. This chain connects TRBV5-4 to TRBJ1-2; D gene ambiguous. The sequence came from a woman in her twenties or thirties who had recovered from COVID-19. The sample comprised PBMCs or T cells enriched from blood (not recorded which). The CDR3: CASTLSRSRFEEGYTF. CDR3 sequence (DNA): TGTGCCAGCACCTTGTCCCGGAGTAGGTTCGAAGAAGGCTACACCTTC.